This passage covers 9 T cell receptor beta chains from one sample sequenced in a study of cytotoxic CD8 clonotypes in ibrutinib-treated CLL. TCRdb's copy holds only in-frame clones and misses some; the assay was immunoSEQ multiplex PCR. The table includes roughly 250,000 clones, under 80% detected once. This material consisted of PBMCs, taken after 24 months of ibrutinib treatment. The receptors here all came from a human donor with chronic lymphocytic leukemia.

In its sample, this clone was seen once. V is TRBV20-1 and J is TRBJ1-1; D ambiguous. The germline gives CDR1 DFQATT, CDR2 SNEGSKA (reference sequence). With 6 bases removed from V and 3 bases from J, the gap between germline ends came to 5 bases. This CDR3 is built from 10 residues. The CDR3 loop reads CSASHTEAFF. For the CDR3, the DNA is TGCAGTGCCAGTCACACTGAAGCTTTCTTT.

The gene calls are TRBV11-1 and TRBJ2-7; 7 bases fit TRBD1. J gave up 4 bases and V 0 bases, and 9 bases lay outside the gene matches. CDR3 length: 16 amino acids. Germline V CDR1 and CDR2: SGHAT, FQDESV (reference sequence). This chain's CDR3 is CASSLASGTEGYEQYF. The CDR3, as DNA: TGTGCCAGCAGCTTAGCGTCCGGGACAGAGGGGTACGAGCAGTACTTC.

The rearrangement joins TRBV4-1 to TRBJ2-7; D is possibly TRBD1 (5 bases). Trimming removed 0 bases from V and 3 bases from J, with 12 bases in between. This CDR3 region has 15 residues. Germline CDR1 MGHRA, CDR2 YSYEKL. Here the CDR3 DNA reads TGCGCCAGCAGCCAAGAGGGAAACAGGTTCTACGAGCAGTACTTC. The encoded protein is CASSQEGNRFYEQYF.

This chain connects TRBV4-3 to TRBJ2-7; TRBD2 matches 8 bases. Germline trimming cut 3 bases from V and 4 bases from J; bases unmatched to any gene: 11. The CDR3 runs 16 residues. CDR1 and CDR2 (germline): LGHNA, YSLEER. In DNA form, the CDR3 reads TGCGCCAGCAGCCAGGGACTAGTTTTCGAAGGATACGAGCAGTACTTC. It specifies CASSQGLVFEGYEQYF.

The chain uses TRBV19 and TRBJ2-3, with 12 positions matching TRBD2. Unmatched junction bases numbered 9, after V lost 5 bases and J lost 6 bases. The CDR3 is 16 residues long. Germline V lookup: CDR1 LNHDA, CDR2 SQIVND (reference sequence). The CDR3 is CASSGLAGNWVDTQYF. CDR3 DNA sequence: TGTGCCAGTAGTGGACTAGCGGGGAATTGGGTGGATACGCAGTATTTT.

This clone was detected only a few times. V gene TRBV7-6 combines with J gene TRBJ2-7; D gene ambiguous. The CDR3 runs to 12 residues. Germline-derived CDR1 and CDR2 are SGHVS and FNYEAQ. V was trimmed by 5 bases and J by 4 bases, leaving 9 bases between them. CDR3: CASSRGEYEQYF. CDR3 bases: TGTGCCAGCAGCCGAGGAGAGTACGAGCAGTACTTC.

V and J are TRBV19 and TRBJ2-5; D remains unclear. The germline V gene has CDR1 LNHDA and CDR2 SQIVND (reference sequence). V lost 5 bases to trimming and J lost 5 bases, with 6 bases between them. This CDR3 has 11 amino acids. The CDR3 reads CASSDLETQYF. In nucleotides, the CDR3 is TGTGCCAGTAGTGACTTGGAGACCCAGTACTTC.

The rearrangement uses TRBV19 and TRBJ2-1; 7 nucleotides line up with TRBD2. Germline V CDR1 and CDR2: LNHDA, SQIVND (reference sequence). After removal of 5 bases from V and 1 base from J, the junction contained 5 bases not matched to a gene. The CDR3 contains 15 residues. The CDR3 protein is CASSVAGNSYNEQFF. The DNA of the CDR3 is TGTGCCAGTAGTGTAGCGGGTAATTCCTACAATGAGCAGTTCTTC.

The chain couples TRBV28 to TRBJ1-1, with a tentative D call TRBD1 (6 bases). Germline CDR1 is MDHEN and CDR2 is SYDVKM. The V end lost 5 bases, the J end lost 7 bases, and 17 bases lay between the germline ends. The CDR3 runs 14 residues. The CDR3 reads CASSPPPRTVEAFF. In nucleotides, the CDR3 is TGTGCCAGCAGTCCACCCCCTAGGACAGTTGAAGCTTTCTTT. Combining the CDR3 with reference TRBV28 and TRBJ1-1 gives the whole variable domain DVKVTQSSRYLVKRTGEKVFLECVQDMDHENMFWYRQDPGLGLRLIYFSYDVKMKEKGDIPEGYSVSREKKERFSLILESASTNQTSMYLCASSPPPRTVEAFFGQGTRLTVV.